This T cell receptor beta chain is from a study of T cells in placental villitis. Describing the broader study: The study compared placental TCR-beta repertoires across villitis of unknown etiology, gestational-age-matched unaffected controls, and infectious villitis to test an allograft-versus-infection hypothesis.

Concerning this clone: Its antigen is not yet known. No much larger clone exists at a distance of one base, and base qualities are not known.

The germline V gene encodes CDR1 LNHNV and CDR2 YYDKDF (reference sequence). V loses 4 bases at its end and J loses 2 bases; junction bases beyond the gene matches: 11. The CDR3 runs 17 residues from the cysteine to the phenylalanine. Only CDR3 DNA remains: 51 bases, in frame from the first base. The immunoSEQ v4 bias-controlled multiplex PCR assay, performed blinded to group allocation, was used to amplify TCR-beta CDR3 regions from genomic DNA. Reference gene primers were added alongside TCR-beta primers to estimate nucleated cell and T cell quantities per sample. Sequencing of the libraries was performed on an Illumina MiSeq with a 100-cycle paired-end protocol. The authors processed their data as follows. Diversity and richness were calculated in immunoSEQ Analyzer software; richness by iChao1, clonality based on Pielou evenness and Shannon diversity (0-1, higher means less diverse). CDR3 amino acid sequences together with V/J genes were queried against VDJdb for CMV, EBV and influenza A specificities, with confidence 3 and substitution 2 applied. TCR-beta amino acid clonotype overlap between villitis of unknown etiology, infectious villitis and control repertoires was assessed with the Morisita-Horn index. Sourced from immuneACCESS, this table was stored by TCRdb with only in-frame sequences that have V and J called. A share of the clones is absent; for the studies checked, an unresolved V gene accounts for under half, and the remainder has no known explanation. D and trimming were read from the DNA, whereas the V and J calls and clone size are those reported in that table. This sample is represented by about 5,900 clones; about 77% of them were singletons. Jointly, the top ten make up about 9.6% of the sample.

The study included five infectious villitis placentae (four with confirmed cytomegalovirus and one with Toxoplasma gondii), and these placentae were not matched to the other groups. The mothers in the infectious villitis group were younger, had smaller fetuses, and delivered preterm or had intrauterine demise in two cases. After delivery, the placentae were collected and evaluated both grossly and histologically, and only then was archival tissue selected. Five 10-micron scrolls were cut from each FFPE block, and DNA was isolated using the AllPrep DNA/RNA FFPE Tissue kit. NanoDrop was used to check DNA concentration and purity, and a Bioanalyzer was used to assess RNA quality. Beyond this particular receptor, the publication reports: Paraffin blocks contained small amounts of decidua, so some captured T cells, especially in controls, may have been decidual rather than villous infiltrates. CMV-specific clone frequencies were lower in villitis of unknown etiology than in infectious CMV cases (approximately 0.00095 vs 0.0099), and villitis of unknown etiology did not differ from controls on this measure. Bulk tissue sequencing could not distinguish helper, regulatory or cytotoxic T cells, nor maternal versus fetal T cells, and excluded gamma-delta receptors.

This receptor was identified in a human patient with infectious villitis; the placental T cells may come from both mother and fetus. The V and J segments used are TRBV15 and TRBJ2-3; 8 of the junction bases match TRBD2. The sample taken for sequencing was placental tissue containing maternal and fetal cells. The CDR3 sequence is CATSTPLGSGDTDTQYF. The DNA reads as follows: TGTGCCACCAGCACTCCTCTCGGTAGCGGGGACACAGATACGCAGTATTTT.